This TCR beta chain was profiled in a study of blood T cell repertoires in COVID-19. Study context: Some COVID-19 samples were acute and others convalescent; all came from the United States, Italy and Spain. PBMCs, B-cell-depleted T cells, or T cells provided the cDNA or gDNA that made up the material.

Profiling relied on immunoSEQ multiplex PCR, and the TCRdb table lists in-frame clones only, not all of them. The repertoire holds more than 200,000 clones, over 80% seen once, with approximately 2% in the top ten. Germline values: CDR1 SGHNT, CDR2 YENEEA. The V and J ends lost 3 bases and 5 bases, in that order; junction bases with no gene match: 6. The CDR3 length is 16 residues. This clonotype was sampled from a woman aged 18-29 years who had recovered from COVID-19. Input material: PBMCs or T cells enriched from blood (not recorded which). The genes are TRBV11-3 and TRBJ2-1; 11 nucleotides match TRBD1. Here the CDR3 reads CASSFIGQGAHNEQFF. The CDR3 bases are TGTGCCAGCAGCTTCATCGGACAGGGGGCACACAATGAGCAGTTCTTC.